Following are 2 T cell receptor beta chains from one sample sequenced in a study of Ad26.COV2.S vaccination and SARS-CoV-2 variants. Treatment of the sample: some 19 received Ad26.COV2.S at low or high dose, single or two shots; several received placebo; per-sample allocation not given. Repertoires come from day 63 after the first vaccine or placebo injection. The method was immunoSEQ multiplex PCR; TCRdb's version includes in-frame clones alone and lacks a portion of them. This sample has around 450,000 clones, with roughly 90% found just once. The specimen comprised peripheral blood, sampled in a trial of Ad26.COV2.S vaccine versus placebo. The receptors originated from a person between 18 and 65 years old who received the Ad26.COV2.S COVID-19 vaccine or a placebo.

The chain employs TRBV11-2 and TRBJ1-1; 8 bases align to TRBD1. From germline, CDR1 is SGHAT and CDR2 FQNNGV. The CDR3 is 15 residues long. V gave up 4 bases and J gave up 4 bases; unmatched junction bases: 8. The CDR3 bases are TGTGCCAGCAGCTCAGAGGACAGGGAGGGCACTGAAGCTTTCTTT. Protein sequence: CASSSEDREGTEAFF.

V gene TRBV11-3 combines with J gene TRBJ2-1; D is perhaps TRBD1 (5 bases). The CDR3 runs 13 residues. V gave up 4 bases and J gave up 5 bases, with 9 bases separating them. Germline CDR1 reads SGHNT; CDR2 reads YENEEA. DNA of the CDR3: TGTGCCAGCAGCTGGGGCAGGAACAATGAGCAGTTCTTC. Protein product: CASSWGRNNEQFF.